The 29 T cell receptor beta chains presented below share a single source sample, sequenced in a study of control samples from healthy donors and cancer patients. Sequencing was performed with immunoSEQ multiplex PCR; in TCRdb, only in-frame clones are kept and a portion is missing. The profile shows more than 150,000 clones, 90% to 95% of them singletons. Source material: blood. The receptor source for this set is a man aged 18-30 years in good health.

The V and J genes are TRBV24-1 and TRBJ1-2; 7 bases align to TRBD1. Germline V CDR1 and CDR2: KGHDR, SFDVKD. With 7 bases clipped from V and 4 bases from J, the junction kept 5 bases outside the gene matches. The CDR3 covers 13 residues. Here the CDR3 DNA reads TGTGCCACCAGCACAACAGGGGCCTATGGCTACACCTTC. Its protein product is CATSTTGAYGYTF.

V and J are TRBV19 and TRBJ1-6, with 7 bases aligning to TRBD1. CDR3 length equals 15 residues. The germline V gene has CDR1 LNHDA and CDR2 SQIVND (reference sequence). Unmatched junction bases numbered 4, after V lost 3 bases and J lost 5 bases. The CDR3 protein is CASSIGGTDNSPLHF. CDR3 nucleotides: TGTGCCAGTAGTATCGGTGGGACAGATAATTCACCCCTCCACTTT.

In DNA, the CDR3 is TGTGCCAGCAGCCAACTATCCCAGGTTTCACCCCTCCACTTT. This encodes CASSQLSQVSPLHF. This chain joins TRBV14 and TRBJ1-6; the D is unclear. The CDR3 loop spans 14 amino acids. Per the germline V gene, CDR1 is SGHDN and CDR2 is FVKESK. V gave up 2 bases and J gave up 9 bases, with 11 bases separating them.

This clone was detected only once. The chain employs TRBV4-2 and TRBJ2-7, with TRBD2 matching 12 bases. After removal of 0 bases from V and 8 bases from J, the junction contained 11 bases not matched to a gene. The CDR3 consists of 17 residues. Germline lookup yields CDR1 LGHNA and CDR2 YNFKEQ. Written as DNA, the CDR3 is TGTGCCAGCAGCCAAGATAGCACTAGCGGGGGGAACCCCCAGCAGTACTTC. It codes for CASSQDSTSGGNPQQYF.

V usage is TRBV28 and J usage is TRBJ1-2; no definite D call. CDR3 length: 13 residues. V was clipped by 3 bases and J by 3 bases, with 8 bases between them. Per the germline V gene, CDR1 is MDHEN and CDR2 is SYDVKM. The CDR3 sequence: CASSLFSDYGYTF. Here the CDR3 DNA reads TGTGCCAGCAGTTTGTTTTCGGACTATGGCTACACCTTC.

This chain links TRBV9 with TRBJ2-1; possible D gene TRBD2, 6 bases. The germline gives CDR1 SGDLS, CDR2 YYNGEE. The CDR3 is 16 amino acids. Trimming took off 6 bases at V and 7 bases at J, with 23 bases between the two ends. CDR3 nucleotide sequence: TGTGCCAGCAATCGAGAGGGAGGATCCCTGGGGAATGAGCAGTTCTTC. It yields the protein CASNREGGSLGNEQFF.

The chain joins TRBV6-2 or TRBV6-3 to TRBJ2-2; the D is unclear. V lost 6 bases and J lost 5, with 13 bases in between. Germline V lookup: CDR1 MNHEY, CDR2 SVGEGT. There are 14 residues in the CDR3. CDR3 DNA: TGTGCCAGCAGCCCCCCTATAAATACCGGGGAGCTGTTTTTT. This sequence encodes CASSPPINTGELFF.

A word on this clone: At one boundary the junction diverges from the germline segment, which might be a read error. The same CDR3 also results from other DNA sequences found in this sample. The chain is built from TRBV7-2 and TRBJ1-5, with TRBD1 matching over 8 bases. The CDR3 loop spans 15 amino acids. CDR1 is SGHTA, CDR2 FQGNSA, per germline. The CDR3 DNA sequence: TGCGCCAGCAGCCCCCGGACAGGGAGCAATCAGCCCCAGCATTTT. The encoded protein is CASSPRTGSNQPQHF.

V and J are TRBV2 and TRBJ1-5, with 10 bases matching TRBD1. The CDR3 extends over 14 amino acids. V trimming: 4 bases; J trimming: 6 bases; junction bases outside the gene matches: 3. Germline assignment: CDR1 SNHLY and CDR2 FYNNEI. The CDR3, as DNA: TGTGCCAGCAGTGGACAGGGGGCTCCTCAGCCCCAGCATTTT. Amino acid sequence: CASSGQGAPQPQHF.

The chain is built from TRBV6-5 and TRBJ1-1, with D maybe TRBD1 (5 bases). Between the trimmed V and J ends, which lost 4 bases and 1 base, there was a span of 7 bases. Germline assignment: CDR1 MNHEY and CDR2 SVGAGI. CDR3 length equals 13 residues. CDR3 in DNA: TGTGCCAGCAGTTCCCAGGGGAACACTGAAGCTTTCTTT. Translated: CASSSQGNTEAFF.

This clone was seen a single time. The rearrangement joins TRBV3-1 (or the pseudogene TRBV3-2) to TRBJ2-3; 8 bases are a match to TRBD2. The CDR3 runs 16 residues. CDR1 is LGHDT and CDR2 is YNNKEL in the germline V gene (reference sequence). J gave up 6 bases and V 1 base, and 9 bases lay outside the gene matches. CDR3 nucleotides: TGTGCCAGCAGCCAAGCACCGGGACTAGGAGGTGATACGCAGTATTTT. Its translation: CASSQAPGLGGDTQYF.

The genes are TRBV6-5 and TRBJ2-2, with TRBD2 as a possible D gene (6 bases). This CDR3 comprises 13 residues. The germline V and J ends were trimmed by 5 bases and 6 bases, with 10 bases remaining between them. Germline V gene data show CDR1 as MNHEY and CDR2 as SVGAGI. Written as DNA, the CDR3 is TGTGCCAGCAGTCCCGGAGGGGCCGGGGAGCTGTTTTTT. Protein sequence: CASSPGGAGELFF.

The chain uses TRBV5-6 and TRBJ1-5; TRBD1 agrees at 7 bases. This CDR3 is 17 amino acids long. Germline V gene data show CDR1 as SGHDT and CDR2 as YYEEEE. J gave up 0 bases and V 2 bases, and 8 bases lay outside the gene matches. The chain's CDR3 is CASSLLGTDYSNQPQHF. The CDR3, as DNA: TGTGCCAGCAGCTTATTGGGGACAGATTATAGCAATCAGCCCCAGCATTTT.

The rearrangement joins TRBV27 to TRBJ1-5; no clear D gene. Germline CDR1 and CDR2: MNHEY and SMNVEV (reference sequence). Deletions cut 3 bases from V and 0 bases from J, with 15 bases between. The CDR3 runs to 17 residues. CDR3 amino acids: CASSFSPRTDSNQPQHF. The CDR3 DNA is TGTGCCAGCAGTTTCTCCCCCCGGACGGATAGCAATCAGCCCCAGCATTTT.

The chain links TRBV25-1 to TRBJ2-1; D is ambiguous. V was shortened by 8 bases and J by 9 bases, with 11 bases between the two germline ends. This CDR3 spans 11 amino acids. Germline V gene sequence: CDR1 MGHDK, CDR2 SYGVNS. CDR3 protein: CASEDSVEQFF. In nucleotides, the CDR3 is TGTGCCAGCGAGGATAGTGTTGAGCAGTTCTTC.

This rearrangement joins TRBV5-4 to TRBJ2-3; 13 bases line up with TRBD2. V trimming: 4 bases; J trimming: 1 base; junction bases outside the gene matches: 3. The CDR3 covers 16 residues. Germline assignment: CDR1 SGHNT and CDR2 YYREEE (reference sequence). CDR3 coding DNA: TGTGCCAGCAGCCCAGGACTAGCGGGGGGCACAGATACGCAGTATTTT. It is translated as CASSPGLAGGTDTQYF.

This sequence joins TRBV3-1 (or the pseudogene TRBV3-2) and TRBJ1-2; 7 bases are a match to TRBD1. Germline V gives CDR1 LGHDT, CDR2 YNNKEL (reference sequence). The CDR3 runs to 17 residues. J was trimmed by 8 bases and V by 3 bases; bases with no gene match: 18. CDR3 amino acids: CASSQVWTGASTVGYTF. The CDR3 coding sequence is TGTGCCAGCAGCCAGGTCTGGACAGGAGCGTCAACCGTGGGCTACACCTTC.

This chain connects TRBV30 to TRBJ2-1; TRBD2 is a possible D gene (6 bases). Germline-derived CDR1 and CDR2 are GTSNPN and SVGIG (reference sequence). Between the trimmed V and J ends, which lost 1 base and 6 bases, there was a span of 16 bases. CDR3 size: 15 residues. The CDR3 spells CAWSDQGLQRNEQFF. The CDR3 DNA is TGTGCCTGGAGTGACCAGGGACTTCAACGCAATGAGCAGTTCTTC.

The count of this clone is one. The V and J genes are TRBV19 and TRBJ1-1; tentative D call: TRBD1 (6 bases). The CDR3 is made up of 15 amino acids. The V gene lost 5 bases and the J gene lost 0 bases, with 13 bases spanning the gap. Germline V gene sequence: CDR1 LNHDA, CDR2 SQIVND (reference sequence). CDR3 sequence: CASSPETGMNTEAFF. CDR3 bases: TGTGCCAGTAGTCCAGAGACAGGTATGAACACTGAAGCTTTCTTT.

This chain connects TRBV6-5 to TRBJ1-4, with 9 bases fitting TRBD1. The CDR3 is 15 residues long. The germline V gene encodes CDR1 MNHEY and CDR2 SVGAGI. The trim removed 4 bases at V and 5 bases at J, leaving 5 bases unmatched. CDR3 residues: CASSSTGTGNEKLFF. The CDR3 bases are TGTGCCAGCAGTTCAACAGGGACAGGGAATGAAAAACTGTTTTTT.

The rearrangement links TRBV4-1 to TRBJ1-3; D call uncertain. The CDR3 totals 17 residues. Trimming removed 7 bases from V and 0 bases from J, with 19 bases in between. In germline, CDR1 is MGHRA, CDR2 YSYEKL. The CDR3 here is CASTPAPAGSSGNTIYF. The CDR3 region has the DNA TGCGCCAGCACCCCAGCCCCTGCAGGATCCTCTGGAAACACCATATATTTT.

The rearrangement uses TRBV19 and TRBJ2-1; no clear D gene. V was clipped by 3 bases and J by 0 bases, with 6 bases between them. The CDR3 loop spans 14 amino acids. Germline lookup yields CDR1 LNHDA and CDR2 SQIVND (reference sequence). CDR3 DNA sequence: TGTGCCAGTAGTATGCAGAGCTCCTACAATGAGCAGTTCTTC. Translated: CASSMQSSYNEQFF.

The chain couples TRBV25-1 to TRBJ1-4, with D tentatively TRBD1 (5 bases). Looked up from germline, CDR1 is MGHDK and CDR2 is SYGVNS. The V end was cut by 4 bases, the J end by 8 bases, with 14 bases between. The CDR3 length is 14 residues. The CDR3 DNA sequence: TGTGCCAGCAGTGGGAGGCAGGGAAGCGAAAAACTGTTTTTT. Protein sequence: CASSGRQGSEKLFF.

The CDR3 protein is CASRLQGDTEAFF. In nucleotides, the CDR3 is TGTGCCAGCAGACTCCAGGGGGACACTGAAGCTTTCTTT. The V and J genes are TRBV25-1 and TRBJ1-1; 7 positions agree with TRBD1. Looked up from germline, CDR1 is MGHDK and CDR2 is SYGVNS. This CDR3 has 13 amino acids. The junction had 4 bases not matched to a gene; V was cut back by 6 bases and J by 3 bases.

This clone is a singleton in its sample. CDR3 DNA: TGCGCCAGCAGTGAATCTGTTGTTGGCAATCAGCCCCAGCATTTT. It codes for CASSESVVGNQPQHF. This chain uses TRBV4-1 with TRBJ1-5, with no clear D. This CDR3 has 15 residues. Germline V gene data show CDR1 as MGHRA and CDR2 as YSYEKL. Trimming left V 6 bases short and J 2 bases short, with 14 bases between.

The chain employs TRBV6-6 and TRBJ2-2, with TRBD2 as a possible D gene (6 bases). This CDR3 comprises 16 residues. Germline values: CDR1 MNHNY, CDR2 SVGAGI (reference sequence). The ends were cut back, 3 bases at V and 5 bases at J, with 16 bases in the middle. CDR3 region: CASSYLPGVGTGELFF. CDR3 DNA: TGTGCCAGCAGTTATCTTCCGGGGGTGGGGACCGGGGAGCTGTTTTTT.

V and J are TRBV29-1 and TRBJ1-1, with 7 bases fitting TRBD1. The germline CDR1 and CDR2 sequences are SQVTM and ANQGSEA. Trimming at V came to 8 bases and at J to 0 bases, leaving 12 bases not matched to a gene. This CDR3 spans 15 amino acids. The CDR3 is CSIDSDRALNTEAFF. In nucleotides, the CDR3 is TGCAGCATCGACAGTGACAGGGCCCTGAACACTGAAGCTTTCTTT.

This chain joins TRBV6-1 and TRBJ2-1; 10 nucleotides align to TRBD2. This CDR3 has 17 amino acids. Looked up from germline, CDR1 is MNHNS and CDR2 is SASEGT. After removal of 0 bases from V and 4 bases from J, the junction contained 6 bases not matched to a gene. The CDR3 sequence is CASSEAKVLAGYNEQFF. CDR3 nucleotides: TGTGCCAGCAGTGAAGCGAAGGTACTAGCGGGATACAATGAGCAGTTCTTC.

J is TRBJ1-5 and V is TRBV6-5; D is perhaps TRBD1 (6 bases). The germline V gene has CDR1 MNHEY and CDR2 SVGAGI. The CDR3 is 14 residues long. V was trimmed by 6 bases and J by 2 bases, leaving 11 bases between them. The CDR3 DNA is TGTGCCAGCAGGGGAGGGGGGGGCAATCAGCCCCAGCATTTT. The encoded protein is CASRGGGGNQPQHF.